The present TCR beta chain was sequenced within a study of cytomegalovirus exposure and HLA in healthy donors. Across the study: Within the Caucasian-associated ancestry cluster were roughly 82% of the 398 genotyped donors. Study-wide points: Per a prior analysis, the majority of TCR beta V segments were productive roughly 87% or roughly 30% of the time. Some V segments, including TRBV6-2 and TRBV6-3, were excluded as indistinguishable. A later analysis showed TCR association rates differing by HLA locus, peaking at DRB1 and lowest at HLA-C.

CDR1 and CDR2 from the germline V gene are SGHVS and FNYEAQ. The CDR3 consists of 16 residues. Trimming at V came to 4 bases and at J to 7 bases, leaving 11 bases not matched to a gene. PCR amplification relied on 60 Vbeta primers (plus 13 Jbeta primers). Data came from immunoSEQ multiplex PCR; TCRdb stores just in-frame clones and leaves some out. The table includes under 250,000 clones, around 73% detected once. In the case of this clone: The antigen remains unidentified.

The sample was PBMCs. The TCR comes from a woman in her 30s in good health and CMV-seronegative. The rearrangement uses TRBV7-6 and TRBJ2-7, with TRBD2 identical over 12 bases. CDR3 residues: CASSSYLAGGIGEQYF. Here the CDR3 DNA reads TGTGCCAGCAGCTCCTACCTAGCGGGGGGGATAGGTGAGCAGTACTTC. Full variable domain (remainder filled in from reference TRBV7-6 and TRBJ2-7): GAGVSQSPRYKVTKRGQDVALRCDPISGHVSLYWYRQALGQGPEFLTYFNYEAQQDKSGLPNDRFSAERPEGSISTLTIQRTEQRDSAMYRCASSSYLAGGIGEQYFGPGTRLTVT.